This T cell receptor (beta chain) stems from a study of beta chain features in type 1 diabetes. Study context: Across all samples, fewer than 140 million sorted cells were examined. Findings of the study overall: Sequencing of cDNA might inflate the share of cells that strongly express TCR. Patients with type 1 diabetes showed fewer VDJ junction insertions and more deletions.

This clone was picked up a small number of times. Its antigen is as yet unknown. V trimming: 1 base; J trimming: 5 bases; junction bases outside the gene matches: 5. In germline, CDR1 is SGHTA, CDR2 FQGNSA. The CDR3 covers 16 residues. The whole isolated RNA underwent reverse transcription, so sequencing captured expressed TCRB transcripts. The data were produced by immunoSEQ multiplex PCR, yet TCRdb's version contains in-frame clones alone and is incomplete. Among 250,000 to 350,000 clones listed, around 15% were seen once. Sorting that relied on CD45RO/CCR7/CD25/CD127/CD95/CD27 yielded CD4+ naive, central memory, regulatory and stem cell-like memory cells.

V usage is TRBV7-2 and J usage is TRBJ1-2; 12 bases are shared with TRBD1. This sequence was found in a man under 40 in good health. The source material was central memory CD4+ T cells from blood. For the CDR3, the DNA is TGTGCCAGCAGCTTAGATGGGGACAGGGGGCTTTATGGCTACACCTTC. Its protein is CASSLDGDRGLYGYTF.